This T cell receptor delta chain was observed in a study of gamma-delta T cells after stem cell transplantation. This clone was detected a few times. TCRdb lists the protein of a much larger clone for this DNA, which differs at residue 12, so this is likely a read error; the protein given here is translated from the DNA itself. The CDR3 loop spans 15 amino acids. Germline CDR1 TSWWSYY, CDR2 QGS. TCRdb called clones from the RT-PCR reads again using CATT. The sample holds around 1,600 delta-chain clones, approximately 5.4% seen once. The chain employs TRDV1 and TRDJ2, with a weak D call TRDD3 (5 bases). The sample comprised gamma-delta T cells. The sequence derives from a human donor. It is not recorded whose cells these are; they may come from a transplant donor. CDR3 coding DNA: TGTGCTCTTGGGACGGAGGGATCTTTGACAGCACGACTCTTCTTT. It yields the protein CALGTEGSLTARLFF.